This T cell receptor beta chain emerged from a study of T cell clonotyping in hematopoietic cell transplantation. Clones were sequenced by immunoSEQ multiplex PCR, and TCRdb holds only the in-frame ones, with some missing. Of 8,900 or so clones in the sample, about 88% are singletons; the top ten hold 25% to 35%. This clone was seen only once. CDR1 SNHLY and CDR2 FYNNEI come from the germline V gene. The CDR3 is 14 residues long. Germline trimming cut 11 bases from V and 7 bases from J; bases unmatched to any gene: 10. The time point: recipient sample about 28 days before transplant, after cytoreduction.

Specimen: peripheral blood mononuclear cells, collected before stem cell transplant. This sequence joins TRBV2 and TRBJ2-1; TRBD2 matches at 11 bases. This TCR was sampled from an older woman with acute myeloid leukemia. Some clones in this sample may be carry-over from other donors' samples. The CDR3: CAGIGTSGGNEQFF. CDR3 coding DNA: TGTGCCGGCATCGGGACTAGCGGCGGGAATGAGCAGTTCTTC.